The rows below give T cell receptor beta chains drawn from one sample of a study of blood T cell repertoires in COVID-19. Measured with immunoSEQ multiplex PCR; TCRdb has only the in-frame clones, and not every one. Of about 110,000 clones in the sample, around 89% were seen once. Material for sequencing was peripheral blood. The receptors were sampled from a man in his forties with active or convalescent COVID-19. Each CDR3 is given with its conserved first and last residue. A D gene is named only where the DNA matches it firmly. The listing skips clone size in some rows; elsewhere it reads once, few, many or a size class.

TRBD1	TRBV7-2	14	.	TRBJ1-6	TGTGCCAGCAGCTCCGGGACAGGGTATTCACCCCTCCACTTT	CASSSGTGYSPLHF
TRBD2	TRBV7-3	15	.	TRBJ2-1	TGTGCCAGCAGCTTAATGGCTAGCGGTTACAATGAGCAGTTCTTC	CASSLMASGYNEQFF
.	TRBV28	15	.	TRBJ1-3	TGTGCCAGCAGTCCAGGGGTTGGATCTGGAAACACCATATATTTT	CASSPGVGSGNTIYF
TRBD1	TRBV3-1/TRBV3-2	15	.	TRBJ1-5	TGTGCCAGCAGCCAAGGGCAGGGGGGCAATCAGCCCCAGCATTTT	CASSQGQGGNQPQHF
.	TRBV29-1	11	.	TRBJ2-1	TGCAGCGTTGGAGGCGGCAATGAGCAGTTCTTC	CSVGGGNEQFF
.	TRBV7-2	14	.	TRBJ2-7	TGTGCCAGCAGCTTTCAGGGAGGTTTCGACGAGCAGTACTTC	CASSFQGGFDEQYF
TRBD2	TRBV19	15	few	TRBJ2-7	TGTGCCAGTAGTATTCGACTAGCGACGAACTACGAGCAGTACTTC	CASSIRLATNYEQYF
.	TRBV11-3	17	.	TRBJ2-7	TGTGCCAGCAGCTTTCCCCTCGGGGTAGCGGACACCTACGAGCAGTACTTC	CASSFPLGVADTYEQYF
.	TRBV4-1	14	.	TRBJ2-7	TGCGCCAGCAGCCAAGGAACAGAGTGGAACGAGCAGTACTTC	CASSQGTEWNEQYF
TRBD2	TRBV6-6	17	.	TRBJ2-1	TGTGCCAGCAGTCCCAAGTGGACTAGCGGGAGTTGGAATGAGCAGTTCTTC	CASSPKWTSGSWNEQFF
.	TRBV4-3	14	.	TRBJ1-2	TGCGCCAGCAGCCAGGAGACGGGGGAGTATGGCTACACCTTC	CASSQETGEYGYTF
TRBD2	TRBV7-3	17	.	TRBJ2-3	TGTGCCAGCAGCTTAAATCTAGCGGCCGCCCAAGCAGATACGCAGTATTTT	CASSLNLAAAQADTQYF
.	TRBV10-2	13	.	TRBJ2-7	TGCGCCAGCAGTGTCCGGGGGTCCTACGAGCAGTACTTC	CASSVRGSYEQYF
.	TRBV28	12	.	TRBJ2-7	TGTGCCAGCAGTAGCACGATTTACGAGCAGTACTTC	CASSSTIYEQYF
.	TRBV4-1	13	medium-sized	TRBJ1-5	TGCGCCAGCAGCCAGGGACTCCATCTGCCCCAGCATTTT	CASSQGLHLPQHF
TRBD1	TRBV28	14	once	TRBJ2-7	TGTGCCAGCAGGCGGGGACAGGGGGTGTACGAGCAGTACTTC	CASRRGQGVYEQYF